This entry lists 18 T cell receptor beta chains sequenced from one sample in a study of shared clonotypes between healthy human individuals. TCRdb keeps only in-frame clones here, not all; method: immunoSEQ multiplex PCR. The sample contains 1 million to 1.2 million clones, 77% of which appear only once. Sequencing used memory CD4+ T cells from PBMCs. Subset defined: CD45RA-negative fraction. These receptors were taken from a young man in good health. Some clones in this sample may be carry-over from other donors' samples.

Comments on this clone: Distinct nucleotide sequences in the sample also encode this CDR3. The rearrangement joins TRBV5-1 to TRBJ1-4; D gene ambiguous. The CDR3 length is 14 residues. CDR1 SGHRS and CDR2 YFSETQ come from the germline V gene. V was shortened by 4 bases and J by 7 bases, with 14 bases between the two germline ends. Here the CDR3 reads CASSTGLSGEKLFF. The CDR3 DNA sequence: TGCGCCAGCAGCACGGGCCTCTCGGGTGAAAAACTGTTTTTT.

This clone is a singleton in its sample. The chain joins TRBV7-3 to TRBJ2-3; 9 nucleotides align to TRBD2. The junction had 7 bases not matched to a gene; V was cut back by 5 bases and J by 1 base. This CDR3 has 16 amino acids. Per the germline V gene, CDR1 is SGHTA and CDR2 is FQGTGA. DNA of the CDR3: TGTGCCAGCAGCCCCCAACTAGCGGGCGGCACAGATACGCAGTATTTT. Translated, it gives CASSPQLAGGTDTQYF. The full variable domain, its missing parts supplied by reference TRBV7-3 and TRBJ2-3, is GAGVSQTPSNKVTEKGKYVELRCDPISGHTALYWYRQSLGQGPEFLIYFQGTGAADDSGLPNDRFFAVRPEGSVSTLKIQRTERGDSAVYLCASSPQLAGGTDTQYFGPGTRLTVL.

CDR3 in amino acids: CASSYNRGANTGELFF. DNA of the CDR3: TGTGCCAGCAGCTACAACAGGGGCGCCAACACCGGGGAGCTGTTTTTT. The chain links TRBV5-6 to TRBJ2-2; the match to TRBD1 covers 7 bases. The CDR3 loop spans 16 amino acids. Trimming took 3 bases from V and 2 from J; bases not matched to a gene: 7. From germline, CDR1 is SGHDT and CDR2 YYEEEE.

The chain uses TRBV15 and TRBJ1-4; D is possibly TRBD1 (5 bases). Deletions cut 0 bases from V and 5 bases from J, with 13 bases between. This CDR3 is 16 amino acids long. Per the germline V gene, CDR1 is LNHNV and CDR2 is YYDKDF (reference sequence). CDR3 DNA sequence: TGTGCCACCAGCAGAGATCTAGCAGGGATAAATGAAAAACTGTTTTTT. It translates to CATSRDLAGINEKLFF.

The table lists this clone with a few counts. The V and J genes are TRBV6-1 and TRBJ2-1; 7 positions agree with TRBD2. This CDR3 spans 14 amino acids. V dropped 5 bases and J dropped 9; count of bases not matched to a gene: 10. Germline V gene lookup returns CDR1 MNHNS and CDR2 SASEGT. This CDR3 is CASSTTTSGGEQFF. CDR3 sequence (DNA): TGTGCCAGCAGTACCACTACATCGGGGGGTGAGCAGTTCTTC.

This chain links TRBV7-2 with TRBJ1-2, with D possibly being TRBD1 (5 bases). Trimming cost V 5 bases and J 2 bases, with 15 bases left between them. CDR1 and CDR2 from the germline V gene are SGHTA and FQGNSA. This CDR3 comprises 15 residues. The CDR3 loop reads CASSPTLGQNYGYTF. CDR3 sequence (DNA): TGTGCCAGCAGCCCCACATTAGGACAAAACTATGGCTACACCTTC.

CDR3 in amino acids: CASSPGGKNTGELFF. CDR3 sequence (DNA): TGTGCCAGCTCACCCGGCGGGAAAAACACCGGGGAGCTGTTTTTT. The chain joins TRBV18 to TRBJ2-2; TRBD2 is a possible D gene (6 bases). V was pared by 3 bases and J by 2 bases, with 10 bases between. CDR1 is KGHSH and CDR2 is LQKENI in the germline V gene. This CDR3 region has 15 residues.

The J gene is TRBJ1-1, the V gene TRBV9, with no clear D. Germline-derived CDR1 and CDR2 are SGDLS and YYNGEE. This CDR3 has 13 residues. V lost 4 bases, J lost 8 bases, and 15 bases lay in between. The CDR3 is CASSPRSDGEAFF. The CDR3, as DNA: TGTGCCAGCAGCCCTCGTTCTGACGGAGAAGCTTTCTTT.

The rearrangement joins TRBV5-5 to TRBJ1-5; D is perhaps TRBD1 (5 bases). The V and J ends lost 1 base and 3 bases respectively, with 8 bases between them. CDR1 is SGHKS and CDR2 is YYEKEE in the germline V gene (reference sequence). There are 14 residues in the CDR3. CDR3 DNA sequence: TGTGCCAGCAGCTTGATCAGGGACAATCAGCCCCAGCATTTT. Amino acid sequence: CASSLIRDNQPQHF.

CDR3 region: CASSLTGIAGLGEQYF. The CDR3 bases are TGCGCCAGCAGCCTCACAGGGATAGCGGGACTGGGCGAGCAGTACTTC. The J gene is TRBJ2-7, the V gene TRBV5-1; 8 bases are a match to TRBD2. V was clipped by 4 bases and J by 6 bases; unmatched bases: 15. This CDR3 is 16 amino acids long. Germline CDR1 and CDR2: SGHRS and YFSETQ. Full variable domain (remainder filled in from reference TRBV5-1 and TRBJ2-7): KAGVTQTPRYLIKTRGQQVTLSCSPISGHRSVSWYQQTPGQGLQFLFEYFSETQRNKGNFPGRFSGRQFSNSRSEMNVSTLELGDSALYLCASSLTGIAGLGEQYFGPGTRLTVT.

This rearrangement joins TRBV5-1 to TRBJ2-7; 11 positions agree with TRBD1. The germline V gene has CDR1 SGHRS and CDR2 YFSETQ. Unmatched junction bases numbered 7, after V lost 4 bases and J lost 7 bases. The CDR3 runs to 14 residues. CDR3 nucleotide sequence: TGCGCCAGCAGCGGGACAGGGGGGATAGTAGAGCAGTACTTC. Residues: CASSGTGGIVEQYF.

The chain recombines TRBV6-6 with TRBJ1-1, with D possibly being TRBD1 (6 bases). The CDR3 is made up of 15 amino acids. Trimming shortened V by 2 bases and J by 10 bases, and 20 bases separated the two germline ends. The germline V gene encodes CDR1 MNHNY and CDR2 SVGAGI (reference sequence). CDR3 sequence (DNA): TGTGCCAGCAGTTACGCCGGGGGCAAGAGTTTTGGAGCTTTCTTT. It codes for CASSYAGGKSFGAFF.

Only a few counts were recorded for this clone. The V call is TRBV5-1, the J call TRBJ1-4, with D uncertain. This CDR3 has 14 amino acids. V was trimmed by 5 bases and J by 0 bases, leaving 8 bases between them. Germline V CDR1 and CDR2: SGHRS, YFSETQ. The CDR3 protein is CASRAVATNEKLFF. The CDR3, as DNA: TGCGCCAGCAGGGCAGTTGCAACTAATGAAAAACTGTTTTTT.

The V and J genes are TRBV18 and TRBJ2-7; 7 nucleotides match TRBD2. This CDR3 is 13 amino acids long. Germline assignment: CDR1 KGHSH and CDR2 LQKENI. J was trimmed by 7 bases and V by 1 base; bases with no gene match: 4. CDR3 DNA sequence: TGTGCCAGCTCACCACTTGCGGGAGAAGAGCAGTACTTC. Translated, it gives CASSPLAGEEQYF.

In this sample, this clone turned up once. The J gene is TRBJ2-7, the V gene TRBV23-1; 7 nucleotides agree with TRBD1. TRBV23-1 qualifies as an ORF whose function is uncertain. The V segment lost 3 bases and the J segment 2 bases; nucleotides outside the gene matches: 13. The CDR3 has 17 amino acids. DNA for the CDR3: TGCGCCAGCAGTCATCTGGACAGGTCAACTATCACCTACGAGCAGTACTTC. Translated, it gives CASSHLDRSTITYEQYF.

This rearrangement joins TRBV6-1 to TRBJ2-2; D may be TRBD1 (5 bases). CDR3 length: 15 residues. V lost 4 bases, J lost 2 bases, and 11 bases lay in between. Germline V gene data show CDR1 as MNHNS and CDR2 as SASEGT. The CDR3, as DNA: TGTGCCAGCAGTGTGAAAAGGGGTAACACCGGGGAGCTGTTTTTT. It codes for CASSVKRGNTGELFF.

A remark on this clone: The same CDR3 can be traced to other DNA sequences in this sample. This sequence joins TRBV11-2 and TRBJ2-7; 7 bases fit TRBD2. This CDR3 comprises 15 residues. With V trimmed by 1 base and J by 1 base, 4 bases remained unmatched. CDR1 is SGHAT, CDR2 FQNNGV, per germline. The CDR3 bases are TGTGCCAGCAGCTTAGGTCCTAGCGGATCCTACGAGCAGTACTTC. As protein: CASSLGPSGSYEQYF. Full variable domain (outside the CDR3, taken from reference TRBV11-2 and TRBJ2-7): EAGVAQSPRYKIIEKRQSVAFWCNPISGHATLYWYQQILGQGPKLLIQFQNNGVVDDSQLPKDRFSAERLKGVDSTLKIQPAKLEDSAVYLCASSLGPSGSYEQYFGPGTRLTVT.

V usage is TRBV5-6 and J usage is TRBJ2-3; the match to TRBD2 covers 11 bases. Losses at the gene ends were 2 bases for V and 5 bases for J; bases not matched to a gene: 7. Germline CDR1 and CDR2: SGHDT and YYEEEE. The CDR3 covers 16 residues. The CDR3 here is CASSFSTSGSGDTQYF. CDR3 DNA: TGTGCCAGCAGCTTTAGCACTAGCGGGAGTGGAGATACGCAGTATTTT. The full variable domain, completed using reference TRBV5-6 and TRBJ2-3, is DAGVTQSPTHLIKTRGQQVTLRCSPKSGHDTVSWYQQALGQGPQFIFQYYEEEERQRGNFPDRFSGHQFPNYSSELNVNALLLGDSALYLCASSFSTSGSGDTQYFGPGTRLTVL.